This T cell receptor (beta chain) was profiled in a study of T cells in Graves' hyperthyroidism and ophthalmopathy. Study-level results: Most thyroid clonotypes with frequency above 0.001 were detected in blood.

Duration under 3 months, a NOSPECS grade of at least 4, and a Clinical Activity Score of at least 3 characterized the ophthalmopathy patients. Patients were excluded because of uncontrolled infection, other autoimmune disease, pregnancy or lactation. Researchers amplified the TCR beta CDR3 regions from RNA transcripts. In the first-round RT-PCR of the TCR CDR3, the HTBI primer set was used. Via MiXCR, TCRdb re-called the multiplex PCR reads, giving one row per CDR3 protein. This table has over 400,000 distinct CDR3 sequences, about 20% appearing once. In regard to this clonotype: No antigen is known for it.

The V and J ends lost 2 bases and 8 bases, in that order; junction bases with no gene match: 6. The CDR3 totals 15 residues. CDR1 is MNHEY and CDR2 is SVGEGT in the germline V gene. V usage is TRBV6-2 or TRBV6-3 and J usage is TRBJ2-3; TRBD2 agrees at 11 bases. Sequencing was performed on blood. The sequence was obtained from a woman in her sixties or seventies with Graves' ophthalmopathy. As DNA, the CDR3 is TGTGCCAGCAGTTACCGAACTAGCGGGAGTGGTACGCAGTATTTT. Translation: CASSYRTSGSGTQYF.